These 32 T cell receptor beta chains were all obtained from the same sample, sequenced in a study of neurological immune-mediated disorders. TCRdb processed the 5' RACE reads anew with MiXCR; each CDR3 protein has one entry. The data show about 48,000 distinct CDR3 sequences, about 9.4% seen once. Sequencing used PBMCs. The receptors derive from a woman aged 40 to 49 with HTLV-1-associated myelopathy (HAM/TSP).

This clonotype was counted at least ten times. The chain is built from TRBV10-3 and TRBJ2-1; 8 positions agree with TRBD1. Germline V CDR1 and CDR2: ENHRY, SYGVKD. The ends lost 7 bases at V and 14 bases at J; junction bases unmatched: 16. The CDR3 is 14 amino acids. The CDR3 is CAIIGQGAAGDKFF. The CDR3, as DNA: TGTGCCATCATCGGGCAGGGGGCCGCTGGAGATAAGTTCTTC.

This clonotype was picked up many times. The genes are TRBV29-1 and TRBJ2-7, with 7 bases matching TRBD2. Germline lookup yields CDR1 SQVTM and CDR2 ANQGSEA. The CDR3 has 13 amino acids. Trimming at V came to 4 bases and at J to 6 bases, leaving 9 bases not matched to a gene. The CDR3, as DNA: TGCAGCGTTGGAGCGGGGAGGTGGGCCGAGCAGTACTTC. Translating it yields CSVGAGRWAEQYF.

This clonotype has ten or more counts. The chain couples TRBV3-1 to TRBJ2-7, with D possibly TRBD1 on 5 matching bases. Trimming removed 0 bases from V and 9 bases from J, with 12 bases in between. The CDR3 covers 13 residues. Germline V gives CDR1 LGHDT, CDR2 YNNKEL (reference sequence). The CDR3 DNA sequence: TGTGCCAGCAGCCAAGATAGGCAGGGTGGGCAGTACTTC. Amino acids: CASSQDRQGGQYF.

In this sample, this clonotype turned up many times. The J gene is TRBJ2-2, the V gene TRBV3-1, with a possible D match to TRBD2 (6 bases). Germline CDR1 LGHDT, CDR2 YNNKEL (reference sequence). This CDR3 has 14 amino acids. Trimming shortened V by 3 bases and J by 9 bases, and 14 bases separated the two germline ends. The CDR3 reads CASSHPMEGWELFF. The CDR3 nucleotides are TGTGCCAGCAGCCACCCTATGGAGGGGTGGGAGCTGTTTTTT.

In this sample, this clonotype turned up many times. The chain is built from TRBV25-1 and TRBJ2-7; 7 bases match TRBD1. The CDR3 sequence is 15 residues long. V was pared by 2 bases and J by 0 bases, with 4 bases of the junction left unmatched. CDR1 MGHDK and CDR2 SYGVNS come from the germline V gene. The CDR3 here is CASSETGQFSYEQYF. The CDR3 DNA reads TGTGCCAGCAGTGAAACGGGACAGTTCTCCTACGAGCAGTACTTC.

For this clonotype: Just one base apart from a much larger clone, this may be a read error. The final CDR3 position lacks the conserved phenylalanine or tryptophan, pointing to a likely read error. The CDR3 is CASSVRRRETQYL. Written as DNA, the CDR3 is TGTGCCAGCAGTGTACGCAGAAGGGAGACCCAGTACTTA. The V call is TRBV2, the J call TRBJ2-5, with D unclear. The germline CDR1 and CDR2 sequences are SNHLY and FYNNEI. This CDR3 region has 13 residues. Trimming left V 4 bases short and J 5 bases short, with 11 bases between.

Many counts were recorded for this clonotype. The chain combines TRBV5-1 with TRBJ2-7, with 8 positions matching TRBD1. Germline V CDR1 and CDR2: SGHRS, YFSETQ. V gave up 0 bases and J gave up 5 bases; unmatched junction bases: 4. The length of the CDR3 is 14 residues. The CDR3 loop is CASSLGSGGHEQYF. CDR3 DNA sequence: TGCGCCAGCAGCTTGGGGTCAGGGGGCCACGAGCAGTACTTC.

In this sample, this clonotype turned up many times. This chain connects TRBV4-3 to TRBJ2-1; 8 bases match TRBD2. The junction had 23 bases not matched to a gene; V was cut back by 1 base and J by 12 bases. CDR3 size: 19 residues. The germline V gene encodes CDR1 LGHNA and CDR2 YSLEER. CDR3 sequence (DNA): TGCGCCAGCAGCCAAGCACCTCCCGGGGGGGACTCTAAGCTCACGGCGCAGTTCTTC. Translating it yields CASSQAPPGGDSKLTAQFF.

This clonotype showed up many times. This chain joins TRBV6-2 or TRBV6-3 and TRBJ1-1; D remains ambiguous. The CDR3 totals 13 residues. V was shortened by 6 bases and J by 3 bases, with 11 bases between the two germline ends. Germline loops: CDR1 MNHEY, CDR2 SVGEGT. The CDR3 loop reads CASRVPGDTEAFF. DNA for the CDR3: TGTGCCAGCAGGGTGCCGGGAGACACTGAAGCTTTCTTT.

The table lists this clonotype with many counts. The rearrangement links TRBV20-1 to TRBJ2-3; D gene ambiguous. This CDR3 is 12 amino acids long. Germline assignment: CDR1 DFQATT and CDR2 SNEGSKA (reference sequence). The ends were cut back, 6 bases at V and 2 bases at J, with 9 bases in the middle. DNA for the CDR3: TGCAGTGCCTCGAACCCCACAGATACGCAGTATTTT. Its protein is CSASNPTDTQYF.

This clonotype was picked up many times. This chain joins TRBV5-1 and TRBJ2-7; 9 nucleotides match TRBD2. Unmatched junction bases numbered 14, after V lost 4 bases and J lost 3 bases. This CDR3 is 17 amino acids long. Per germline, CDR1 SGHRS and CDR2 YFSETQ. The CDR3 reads CASSPGLSGGIRYEQYF. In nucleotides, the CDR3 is TGCGCCAGCAGCCCGGGACTTAGCGGGGGAATCCGCTACGAGCAGTACTTC.

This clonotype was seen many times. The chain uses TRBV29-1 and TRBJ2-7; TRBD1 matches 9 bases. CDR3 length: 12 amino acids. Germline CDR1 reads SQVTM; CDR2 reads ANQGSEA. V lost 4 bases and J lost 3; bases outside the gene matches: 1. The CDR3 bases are TGCAGCGTTGGGGGACAGGGCTACGAGCAGTACTTC. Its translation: CSVGGQGYEQYF.

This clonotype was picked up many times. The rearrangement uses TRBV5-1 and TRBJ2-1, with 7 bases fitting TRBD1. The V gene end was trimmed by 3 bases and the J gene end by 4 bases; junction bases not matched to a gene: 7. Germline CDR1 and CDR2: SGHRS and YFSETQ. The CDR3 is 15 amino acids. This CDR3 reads CASSYSGGMYNEQFF. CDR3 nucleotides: TGCGCCAGCAGCTACTCAGGGGGTATGTACAATGAGCAGTTCTTC.

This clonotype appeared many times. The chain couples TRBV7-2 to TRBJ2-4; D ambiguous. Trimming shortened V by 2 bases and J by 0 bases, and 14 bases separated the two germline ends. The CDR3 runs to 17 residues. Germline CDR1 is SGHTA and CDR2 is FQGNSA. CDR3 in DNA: TGTGCCAGCAGCTTATGGTCAGACACACTAGCCAAAAACATTCAGTACTTC. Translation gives CASSLWSDTLAKNIQYF.

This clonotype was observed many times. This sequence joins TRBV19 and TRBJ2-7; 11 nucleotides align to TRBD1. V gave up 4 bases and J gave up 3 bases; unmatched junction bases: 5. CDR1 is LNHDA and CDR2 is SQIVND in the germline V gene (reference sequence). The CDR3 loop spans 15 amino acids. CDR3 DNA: TGTGCCAGTAGTAAGAAAGGGACAGGGGGCTACGAGCAGTACTTC. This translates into CASSKKGTGGYEQYF. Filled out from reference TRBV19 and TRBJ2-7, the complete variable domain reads DGGITQSPKYLFRKEGQNVTLSCEQNLNHDAMYWYRQDPGQGLRLIYYSQIVNDFQKGDIAEGYSVSREKKESFPLTVTSAQKNPTAFYLCASSKKGTGGYEQYFGPGTRLTVT.

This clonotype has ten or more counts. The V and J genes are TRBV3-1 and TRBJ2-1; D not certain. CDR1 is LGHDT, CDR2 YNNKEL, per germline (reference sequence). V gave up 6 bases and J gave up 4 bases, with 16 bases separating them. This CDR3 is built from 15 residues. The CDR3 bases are TGTGCCAGCAGACACGGACGTTTTATATACAATGAGCAGTTCTTC. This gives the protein CASRHGRFIYNEQFF.

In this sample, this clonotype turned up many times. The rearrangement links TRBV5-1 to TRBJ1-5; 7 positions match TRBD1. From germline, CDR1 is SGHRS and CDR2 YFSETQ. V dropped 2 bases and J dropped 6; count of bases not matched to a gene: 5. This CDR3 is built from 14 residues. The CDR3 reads CASSLGQVGQPQHF. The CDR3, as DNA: TGCGCCAGCAGCTTAGGACAGGTGGGTCAGCCCCAGCATTTT.

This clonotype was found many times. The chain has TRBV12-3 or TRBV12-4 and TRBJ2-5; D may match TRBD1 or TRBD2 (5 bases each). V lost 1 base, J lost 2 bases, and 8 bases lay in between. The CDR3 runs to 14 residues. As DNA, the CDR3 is TGTGCCAGCAGTTTAGGAGGGGCTCAAGAGACCCAGTACTTC. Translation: CASSLGGAQETQYF.

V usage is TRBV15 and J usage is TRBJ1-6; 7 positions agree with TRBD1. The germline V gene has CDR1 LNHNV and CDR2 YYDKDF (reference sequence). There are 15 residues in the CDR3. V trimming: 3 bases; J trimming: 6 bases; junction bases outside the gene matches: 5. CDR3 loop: CATSSSGQFNSPLHF. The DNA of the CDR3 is TGTGCCACCAGCAGCTCGGGACAGTTTAATTCACCCCTCCACTTT.

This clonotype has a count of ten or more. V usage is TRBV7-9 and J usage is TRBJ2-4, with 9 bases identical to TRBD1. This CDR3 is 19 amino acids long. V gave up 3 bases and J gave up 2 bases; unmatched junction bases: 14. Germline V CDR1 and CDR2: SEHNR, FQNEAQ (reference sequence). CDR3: CASSFEEQGAAGSKNIQYF. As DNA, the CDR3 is TGTGCCAGCAGCTTCGAGGAACAGGGGGCTGCGGGGTCCAAAAACATTCAGTACTTC.

This CDR3 reads CASSPDRSTGELFF. The DNA of the CDR3 is TGTGCCAGCTCACCAGACAGGTCCACCGGGGAGCTGTTTTTT. The chain combines TRBV18 with TRBJ2-2; D is possibly TRBD1 (6 bases). The V end was cut by 2 bases, the J end by 4 bases, with 8 bases between. The CDR3 consists of 14 residues. Germline CDR1 is KGHSH and CDR2 is LQKENI. The full variable domain, completed using reference TRBV18 and TRBJ2-2, is NAGVMQNPRHLVRRRGQEARLRCSPMKGHSHVYWYRQLPEEGLKFMVYLQKENIIDESGMPKERFSAEFPKEGPSILRIQQVVRGDSAAYFCASSPDRSTGELFFGEGSRLTVL.

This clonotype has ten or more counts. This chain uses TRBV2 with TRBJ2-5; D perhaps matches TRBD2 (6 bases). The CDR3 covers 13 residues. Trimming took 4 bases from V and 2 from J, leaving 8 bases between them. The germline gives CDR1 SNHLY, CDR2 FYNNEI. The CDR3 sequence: CASSGGIQETQYF. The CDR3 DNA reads TGTGCCAGCAGTGGCGGGATTCAAGAGACCCAGTACTTC.

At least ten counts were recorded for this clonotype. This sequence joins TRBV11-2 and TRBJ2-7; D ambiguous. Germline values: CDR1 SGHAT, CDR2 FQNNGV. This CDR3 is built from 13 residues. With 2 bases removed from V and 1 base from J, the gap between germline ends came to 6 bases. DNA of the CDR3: TGTGCCAGCAGCTTAACTTTATCCTACGAGCAGTACTTC. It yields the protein CASSLTLSYEQYF.

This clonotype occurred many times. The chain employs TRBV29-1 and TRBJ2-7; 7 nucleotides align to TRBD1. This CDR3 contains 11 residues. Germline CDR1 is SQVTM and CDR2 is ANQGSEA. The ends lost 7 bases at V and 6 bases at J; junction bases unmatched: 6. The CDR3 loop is CSAGGGSEQYF. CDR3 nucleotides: TGCAGCGCAGGGGGTGGTTCCGAGCAGTACTTC.

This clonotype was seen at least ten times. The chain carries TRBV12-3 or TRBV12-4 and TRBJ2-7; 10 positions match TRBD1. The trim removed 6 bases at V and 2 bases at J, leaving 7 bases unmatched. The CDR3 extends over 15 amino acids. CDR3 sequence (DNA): TGTGCCAGCAGCGAGGGGACAGGGGACCCCTACGAGCAGTACTTC. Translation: CASSEGTGDPYEQYF.

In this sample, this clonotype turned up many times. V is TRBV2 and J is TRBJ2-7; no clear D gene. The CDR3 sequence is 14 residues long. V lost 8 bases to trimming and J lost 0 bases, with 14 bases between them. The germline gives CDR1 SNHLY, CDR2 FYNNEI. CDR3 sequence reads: CASSRDYSSYEQYF. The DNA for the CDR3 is TGTGCCAGCTCAAGGGATTACAGCTCCTACGAGCAGTACTTC.

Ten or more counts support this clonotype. The CDR3 reads CASSYEDVGYTF. CDR3 bases: TGTGCCAGCAGCTATGAGGACGTCGGCTACACCTTC. V is TRBV7-2 and J is TRBJ1-2; D remains unclear. Trimming cost V 4 bases and J 8 bases, with 11 bases left between them. The germline V gene has CDR1 SGHTA and CDR2 FQGNSA. CDR3 size: 12 residues.

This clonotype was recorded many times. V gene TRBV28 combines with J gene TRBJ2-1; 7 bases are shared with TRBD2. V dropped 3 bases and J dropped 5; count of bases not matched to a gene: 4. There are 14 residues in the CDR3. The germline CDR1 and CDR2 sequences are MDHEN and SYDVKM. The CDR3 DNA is TGTGCCAGCAGTTTTCTTGGGGGGGACAATGAGCAGTTCTTC. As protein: CASSFLGGDNEQFF.

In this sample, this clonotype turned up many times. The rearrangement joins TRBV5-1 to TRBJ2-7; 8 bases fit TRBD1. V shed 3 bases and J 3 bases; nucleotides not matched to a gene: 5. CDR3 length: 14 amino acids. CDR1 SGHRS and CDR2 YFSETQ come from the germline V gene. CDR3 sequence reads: CASSSMTGDYEQYF. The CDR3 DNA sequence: TGCGCCAGCAGCTCCATGACAGGGGACTACGAGCAGTACTTC. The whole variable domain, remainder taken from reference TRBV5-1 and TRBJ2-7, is KAGVTQTPRYLIKTRGQQVTLSCSPISGHRSVSWYQQTPGQGLQFLFEYFSETQRNKGNFPGRFSGRQFSNSRSEMNVSTLELGDSALYLCASSSMTGDYEQYFGPGTRLTVT.

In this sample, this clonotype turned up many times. CDR3 nucleotides: TGCGCCAGCAGCCAAGGGGTCAGGCAACAAAATCAGCCCCAGCATTTT. Translated, it gives CASSQGVRQQNQPQHF. V gene TRBV4-1 combines with J gene TRBJ1-5; D call uncertain. Per the germline V gene, CDR1 is MGHRA and CDR2 is YSYEKL. This CDR3 region has 16 residues. Trimming took off 1 base at V and 4 bases at J, with 14 bases between the two ends.

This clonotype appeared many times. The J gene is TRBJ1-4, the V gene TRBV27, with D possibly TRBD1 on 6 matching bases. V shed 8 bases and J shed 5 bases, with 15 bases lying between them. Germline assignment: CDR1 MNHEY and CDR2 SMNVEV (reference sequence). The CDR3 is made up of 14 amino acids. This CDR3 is CASGTGIRNEKLFF. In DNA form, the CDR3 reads TGTGCCAGCGGCACAGGGATAAGGAATGAAAAACTGTTTTTT. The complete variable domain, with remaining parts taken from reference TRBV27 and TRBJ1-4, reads EAQVTQNPRYLITVTGKKLTVTCSQNMNHEYMSWYRQDPGLGLRQIYYSMNVEVTDKGDVPEGYKVSRKEKRNFPLILESPSPNQTSLYFCASGTGIRNEKLFFGSGTQLSVL.

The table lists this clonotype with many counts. The CDR3 DNA reads as TGTGCCACCAGCACCCGGGACGTCTCCTACGAGCAGTACTTC. Its translation is CATSTRDVSYEQYF. The rearrangement joins TRBV15 to TRBJ2-7; the D call may be TRBD1 or TRBD2 (5 bases each). The CDR3 covers 14 residues. The V gene's germline CDR1 is LNHNV and CDR2 YYDKDF (reference sequence). Trimming cost V 4 bases and J 0 bases, with 10 bases left between them.